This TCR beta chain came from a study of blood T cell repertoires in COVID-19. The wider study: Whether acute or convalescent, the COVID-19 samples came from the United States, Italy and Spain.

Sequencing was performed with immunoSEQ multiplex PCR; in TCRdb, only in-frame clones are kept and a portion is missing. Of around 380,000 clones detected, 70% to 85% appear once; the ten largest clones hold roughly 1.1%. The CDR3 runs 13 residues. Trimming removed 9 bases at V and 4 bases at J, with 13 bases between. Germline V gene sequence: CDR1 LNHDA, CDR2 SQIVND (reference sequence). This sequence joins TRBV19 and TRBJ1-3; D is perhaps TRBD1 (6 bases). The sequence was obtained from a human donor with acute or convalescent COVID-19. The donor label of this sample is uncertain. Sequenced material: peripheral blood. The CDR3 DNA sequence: TGTGCCAGGACAGGCCGGGAAGGAAACACCATATATTTT. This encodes CARTGREGNTIYF. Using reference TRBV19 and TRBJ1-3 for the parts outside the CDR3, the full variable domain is DGGITQSPKYLFRKEGQNVTLSCEQNLNHDAMYWYRQDPGQGLRLIYYSQIVNDFQKGDIAEGYSVSREKKESFPLTVTSAQKNPTAFYLCARTGREGNTIYFGEGSWLTVV.